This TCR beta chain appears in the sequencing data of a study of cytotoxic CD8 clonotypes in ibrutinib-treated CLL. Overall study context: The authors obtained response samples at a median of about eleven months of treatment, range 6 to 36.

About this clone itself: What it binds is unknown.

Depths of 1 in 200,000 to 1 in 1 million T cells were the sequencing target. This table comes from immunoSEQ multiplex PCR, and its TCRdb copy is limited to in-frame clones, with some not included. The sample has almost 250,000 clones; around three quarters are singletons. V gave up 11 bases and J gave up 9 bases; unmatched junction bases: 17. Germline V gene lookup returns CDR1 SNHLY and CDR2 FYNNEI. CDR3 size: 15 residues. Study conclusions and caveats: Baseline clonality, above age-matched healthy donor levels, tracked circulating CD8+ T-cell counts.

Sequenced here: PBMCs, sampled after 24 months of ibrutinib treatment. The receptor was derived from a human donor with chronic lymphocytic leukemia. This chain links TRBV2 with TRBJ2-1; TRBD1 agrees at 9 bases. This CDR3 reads CAGSTEQGARSEQFF. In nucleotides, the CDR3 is TGTGCCGGCTCCACCGAACAGGGGGCGCGGAGTGAGCAGTTCTTC.